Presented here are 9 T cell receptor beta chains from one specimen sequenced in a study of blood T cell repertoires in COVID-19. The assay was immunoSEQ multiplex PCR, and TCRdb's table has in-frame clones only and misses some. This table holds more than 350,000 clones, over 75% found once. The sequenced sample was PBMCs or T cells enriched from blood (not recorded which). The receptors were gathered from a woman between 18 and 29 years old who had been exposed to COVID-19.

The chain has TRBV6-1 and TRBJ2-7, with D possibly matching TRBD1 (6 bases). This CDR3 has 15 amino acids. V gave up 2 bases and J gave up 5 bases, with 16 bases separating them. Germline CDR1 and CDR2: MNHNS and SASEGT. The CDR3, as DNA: TGTGCCAGCAGTGAAATGGGTACAGGGCTGGACGAGCAGTACTTC. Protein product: CASSEMGTGLDEQYF.

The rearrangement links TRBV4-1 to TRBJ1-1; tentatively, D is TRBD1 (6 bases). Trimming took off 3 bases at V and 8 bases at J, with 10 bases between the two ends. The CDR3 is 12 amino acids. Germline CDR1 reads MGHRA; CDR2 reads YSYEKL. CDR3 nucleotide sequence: TGCGCCAGCAGCCAGCGCGACAGGGAAGCTTTCTTT. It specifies CASSQRDREAFF.

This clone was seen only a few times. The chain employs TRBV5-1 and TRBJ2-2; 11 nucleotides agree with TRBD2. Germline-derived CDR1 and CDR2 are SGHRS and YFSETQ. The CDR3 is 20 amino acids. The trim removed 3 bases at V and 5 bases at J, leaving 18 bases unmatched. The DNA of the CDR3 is TGCGCCAGCAGCTCCTTCCCACAGATACTAGCGGGAGTTGGAACCGGGGAGCTGTTTTTT. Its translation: CASSSFPQILAGVGTGELFF. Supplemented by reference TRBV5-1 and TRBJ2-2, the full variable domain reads KAGVTQTPRYLIKTRGQQVTLSCSPISGHRSVSWYQQTPGQGLQFLFEYFSETQRNKGNFPGRFSGRQFSNSRSEMNVSTLELGDSALYLCASSSFPQILAGVGTGELFFGEGSRLTVL.

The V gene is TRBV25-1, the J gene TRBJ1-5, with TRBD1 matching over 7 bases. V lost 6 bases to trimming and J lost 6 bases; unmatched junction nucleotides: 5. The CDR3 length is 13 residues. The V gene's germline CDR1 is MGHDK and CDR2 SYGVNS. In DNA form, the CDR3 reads TGTGCCAGCAGCTCGACAGGGAGTCAGCCCCAGCATTTT. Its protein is CASSSTGSQPQHF.

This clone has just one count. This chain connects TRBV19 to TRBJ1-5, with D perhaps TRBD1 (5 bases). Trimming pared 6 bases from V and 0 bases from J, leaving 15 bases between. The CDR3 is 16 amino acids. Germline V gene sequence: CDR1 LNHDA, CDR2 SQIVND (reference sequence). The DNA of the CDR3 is TGTGCCAGTAGGTCCGACAGATTTTTTAGCAATCAGCCCCAGCATTTT. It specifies CASRSDRFFSNQPQHF.

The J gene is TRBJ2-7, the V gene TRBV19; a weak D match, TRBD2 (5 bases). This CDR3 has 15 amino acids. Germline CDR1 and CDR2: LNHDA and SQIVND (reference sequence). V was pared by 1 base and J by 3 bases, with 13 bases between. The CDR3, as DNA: TGTGCCAGTAGTATAGGGGTGGGGAGCAACTACGAGCAGTACTTC. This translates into CASSIGVGSNYEQYF.

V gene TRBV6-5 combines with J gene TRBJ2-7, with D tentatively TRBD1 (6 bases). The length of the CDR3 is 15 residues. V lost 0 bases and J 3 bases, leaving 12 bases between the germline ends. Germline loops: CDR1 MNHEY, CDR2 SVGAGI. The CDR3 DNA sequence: TGTGCCAGCAGTTACTCGAATAGCAGGGGCTACGAGCAGTACTTC. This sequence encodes CASSYSNSRGYEQYF.

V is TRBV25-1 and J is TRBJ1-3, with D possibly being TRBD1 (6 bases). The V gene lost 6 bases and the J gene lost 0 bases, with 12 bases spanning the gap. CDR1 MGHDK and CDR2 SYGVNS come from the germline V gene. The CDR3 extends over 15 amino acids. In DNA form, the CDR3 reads TGTGCCAGCAGCCCCGGGACATCCTCTGGAAACACCATATATTTT. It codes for CASSPGTSSGNTIYF.

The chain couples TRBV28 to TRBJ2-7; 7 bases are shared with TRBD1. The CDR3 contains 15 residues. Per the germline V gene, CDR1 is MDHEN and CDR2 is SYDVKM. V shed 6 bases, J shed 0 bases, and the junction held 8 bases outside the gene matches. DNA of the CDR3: TGTGCCAGCAGAATCCGACAGGGAAGCTCCTACGAGCAGTACTTC. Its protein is CASRIRQGSSYEQYF. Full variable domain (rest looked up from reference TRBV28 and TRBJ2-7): DVKVTQSSRYLVKRTGEKVFLECVQDMDHENMFWYRQDPGLGLRLIYFSYDVKMKEKGDIPEGYSVSREKKERFSLILESASTNQTSMYLCASRIRQGSSYEQYFGPGTRLTVT.